What follows describes a single TCR beta chain. This specimen belongs to a study of T cell responses to AZD1222 COVID-19 vaccine. Timing groups of about 4 and about 12 weeks for second doses were pooled. Data came from immunoSEQ multiplex PCR; TCRdb stores just in-frame clones and leaves some out. The sample lists about 140,000 clones, about 92% occurring once. Germline loops: CDR1 MNHEY, CDR2 SVGAGI. The CDR3 is made up of 13 amino acids. V dropped 6 bases and J dropped 3; count of bases not matched to a gene: 5. The source is an adult who received the AZD1222 COVID-19 vaccine. The chain has TRBV6-5 and TRBJ2-7; 7 bases are shared with TRBD1. Sequencing used peripheral blood, obtained 28 days after the second AZD1222 dose. The CDR3 loop is CASRQGDVYEQYF. As DNA, the CDR3 is TGTGCCAGCAGGCAGGGGGACGTCTACGAGCAGTACTTC.